The 5 T cell receptor beta chains presented below share a single source sample, sequenced in a study of T cells in Graves' hyperthyroidism and ophthalmopathy. Amplified regions were TCR beta CDR3 sequences from RNA transcripts. First-round RT-PCR of the TCR CDR3 relied on the HTBI primer set. TCRdb itself ran the multiplex PCR reads through MiXCR, one entry per CDR3 protein. The sample carries some 350,000 distinct CDR3 sequences, roughly 15% recorded once. Material for sequencing was blood. The receptors were sampled from a middle-aged woman with Graves' ophthalmopathy.

This clonotype has more than one count but fewer than ten. The chain employs TRBV20-1 and TRBJ2-7, with 7 bases matching TRBD2. Unmatched junction bases numbered 8, after V lost 0 bases and J lost 0 bases. CDR3 size: 16 residues. The V gene's germline CDR1 is DFQATT and CDR2 SNEGSKA (reference sequence). The CDR3 sequence: CSARDSWGGSSYEQYF. CDR3 coding DNA: TGCAGTGCTAGAGACAGTTGGGGGGGATCCTCCTACGAGCAGTACTTC.

About this clonotype itself: A junction boundary mismatches the germline segment, possibly from a read error. This chain's CDR3 is CASSLGLAGNTGELFF. CDR3 DNA sequence: TGTGCCAGCAGCTTAGGACTAGCGGGGAACACCGGGGAGCTGTTTTTT. The chain couples TRBV5-1 to TRBJ2-2, with TRBD2 matching 11 bases. The CDR3 is 16 residues long. Germline CDR1 reads SGHRS; CDR2 reads YFSETQ.

There are many counts of this clonotype. The rearrangement uses TRBV6-1 and TRBJ2-4; TRBD1 agrees at 8 bases. With 1 base clipped from V and 0 bases from J, the junction kept 8 bases outside the gene matches. Germline CDR1 and CDR2: MNHNS and SASEGT. CDR3 length equals 18 residues. The CDR3 DNA follows: TGTGCCAGCAGTGAAGGGACAGGGATTTGGGTAGCCAAAAACATTCAGTACTTC. Translation: CASSEGTGIWVAKNIQYF.

This clonotype was detected many times. The rearrangement uses TRBV7-2 and TRBJ2-1, with D tentatively TRBD2 (7 bases). The CDR3 extends over 18 amino acids. V was trimmed by 1 base and J by 4 bases, leaving 20 bases between them. Germline V gives CDR1 SGHTA, CDR2 FQGNSA. The CDR3 coding sequence is TGTGCCAGCAGCTTAGGCATGGCGGGGGCCCTTAAATACAATGAGCAGTTCTTC. Its translation is CASSLGMAGALKYNEQFF.

This clonotype was seen a single time. The rearrangement joins TRBV4-1 to TRBJ2-7; 9 nucleotides line up with TRBD1. V dropped 0 bases and J dropped 4; count of bases not matched to a gene: 13. CDR1 and CDR2 (germline): MGHRA, YSYEKL. This CDR3 is 18 amino acids long. CDR3 amino acids: CASSQDFEGETGGYEQYF. The CDR3 DNA follows: TGCGCCAGCAGCCAAGATTTCGAGGGAGAGACAGGGGGTTACGAGCAGTACTTC.